Each of the 21 T cell receptor beta chains below was sequenced from the same sample in a study of T-cell reconstitution after alpha-beta-depleted transplantation in children. It was with unique molecular identifiers that the TCRbeta library was prepared. TCRdb re-analysed the PCR reads in MiXCR, keeping a single row per CDR3 protein. The sample lists about 580,000 distinct CDR3 sequences, 23% occurring once. The sequencing here drew on PBMCs, mostly from graft donor cells, taken 360 days after TCRalphabeta/CD19-depleted stem cell transplant. The receptors derive from a boy younger than two who had a stem cell transplant for acute myeloid leukemia, so the T cells may come from the graft donor.

CDR3 coding DNA: TGCAGTGCTCCCGGACTAGGGCAGGCTGAAGCTTTCTTT. Translating it yields CSAPGLGQAEAFF. The chain couples TRBV20-1 to TRBJ1-1; no clear D. With 5 bases removed from V and 6 bases from J, the gap between germline ends came to 16 bases. Germline CDR1 and CDR2: DFQATT and SNEGSKA (reference sequence). The length of the CDR3 is 13 residues.

This clonotype has at least ten counts. The chain links TRBV9 to TRBJ2-5, with D hard to call. The CDR3 covers 15 residues. Trimming took 0 bases from V and 7 from J, leaving 16 bases between them. The germline V gene encodes CDR1 SGDLS and CDR2 YYNGEE. The chain's CDR3 is CASSVGSSVWGTQYF. The CDR3 region has the DNA TGTGCCAGCAGCGTAGGTAGTTCCGTGTGGGGGACCCAGTACTTC.

The V gene is TRBV6-5, the J gene TRBJ1-1, with a tentative D call TRBD1 (5 bases). The CDR3 is made up of 14 amino acids. From germline, CDR1 is MNHEY and CDR2 SVGAGI. Between the trimmed V and J ends, which lost 4 bases and 2 bases, there was a span of 11 bases. The CDR3 loop reads CASSWSQGNTEAFF. CDR3 coding DNA: TGTGCCAGCAGTTGGTCTCAGGGAAACACTGAAGCTTTCTTT.

Ten or more counts support this clonotype. This rearrangement joins TRBV7-2 to TRBJ2-7; the D gene is possibly TRBD2 (5 bases). From germline, CDR1 is SGHTA and CDR2 FQGNSA. The CDR3 sequence is 14 residues long. V lost 3 bases and J lost 0, with 9 bases in between. The CDR3 nucleotides read TGTGCCAGCAGCTTGCCCGGGATCTCCTACGAGCAGTACTTC. It translates to CASSLPGISYEQYF.

The chain uses TRBV5-6 and TRBJ2-7; TRBD2 matches at 14 bases. Germline CDR1 SGHDT, CDR2 YYEEEE. Unmatched junction bases numbered 7, after V lost 1 base and J lost 1 base. The CDR3 spans 18 residues. CDR3 loop: CASSLRTSGGPPSYEQYV. CDR3 DNA: TGTGCCAGCAGCTTGCGGACTAGCGGGGGGCCTCCGTCCTACGAGCAGTACGTC.

This clonotype has a count of ten or more. The rearrangement links TRBV7-9 to TRBJ2-5; D may be TRBD2 (5 bases). Trimming shortened V by 4 bases and J by 7 bases, and 13 bases separated the two germline ends. Germline assignment: CDR1 SEHNR and CDR2 FQNEAQ (reference sequence). The length of the CDR3 is 13 residues. DNA of the CDR3: TGTGCCAGCAGCTGGGCGGAGGCGGGGACCCAGTACTTC. It yields the protein CASSWAEAGTQYF.

At least ten counts were recorded for this clonotype. The V and J genes are TRBV7-3 and TRBJ2-7; tentatively, D is TRBD1 (6 bases). CDR1 is SGHTA and CDR2 is FQGTGA in the germline V gene. Trimming removed 2 bases at V and 5 bases at J, with 10 bases between. This CDR3 is built from 13 residues. This chain's CDR3 is CASSLAGANEQYF. CDR3 coding DNA: TGTGCCAGCAGCTTAGCAGGGGCCAACGAGCAGTACTTC.

This clonotype turned up a few times. The rearrangement links TRBV12-3 or TRBV12-4 to TRBJ2-6; D is uncertain. The CDR3 is 13 residues long. V was pared by 3 bases and J by 4 bases, with 4 bases between. The CDR3 bases are TGTGCCAGCAGTTTTTTGGGGGCCAACGTCCTGACTTTC. Translated: CASSFLGANVLTF.

The rearrangement uses TRBV20-1 and TRBJ2-5; 10 bases align to TRBD1. The V segment lost 3 bases and the J segment 5 bases; nucleotides outside the gene matches: 12. Germline CDR1 and CDR2: DFQATT and SNEGSKA (reference sequence). CDR3 length: 16 residues. The CDR3 region is CSASVLGTGEEETQYF. The CDR3 nucleotides are TGCAGTGCTAGCGTGTTAGGGACAGGGGAGGAGGAGACCCAGTACTTC.

The chain carries TRBV20-1 and TRBJ2-5, with 7 positions matching TRBD1. V dropped 6 bases and J dropped 5; count of bases not matched to a gene: 6. Germline-derived CDR1 and CDR2 are DFQATT and SNEGSKA (reference sequence). This CDR3 comprises 12 residues. The CDR3 DNA is TGCAGTGCCGAGGGGGCCCGGGAGACCCAGTACTTC. Encoded protein: CSAEGARETQYF.

Ten or more counts support this clonotype. The chain carries TRBV24-1 and TRBJ2-3; TRBD1 might be the D (5 bases). This CDR3 contains 15 residues. Germline V gives CDR1 KGHDR, CDR2 SFDVKD. V lost 3 bases, J lost 3 bases, and 12 bases lay in between. DNA of the CDR3: TGTGCCACCAGTGATCCAGGGTTCGGTACAGATACGCAGTATTTT. This sequence encodes CATSDPGFGTDTQYF.

In its sample, this clonotype was seen a few times. This sequence joins TRBV5-1 and TRBJ2-5, with unresolved D. CDR1 and CDR2 from the germline V gene are SGHRS and YFSETQ. V gave up 0 bases and J gave up 5 bases, with 11 bases separating them. The CDR3 loop spans 14 amino acids. The CDR3 DNA sequence: TGCGCCAGCAGCTTGGGCCTAGAGACGGAGACCCAGTACTTC. Protein sequence: CASSLGLETETQYF. The full variable domain, rest sourced from reference TRBV5-1 and TRBJ2-5, is KAGVTQTPRYLIKTRGQQVTLSCSPISGHRSVSWYQQTPGQGLQFLFEYFSETQRNKGNFPGRFSGRQFSNSRSEMNVSTLELGDSALYLCASSLGLETETQYFGPGTRLLVL.

The chain has TRBV10-3 and TRBJ2-4, with 7 bases fitting TRBD2. Germline V gene data show CDR1 as ENHRY and CDR2 as SYGVKD. V shed 2 bases, J shed 7 bases, and the junction held 17 bases outside the gene matches. The CDR3 length is 18 residues. The CDR3 sequence: CAISEPESDPAGSNIQYF. DNA for the CDR3: TGTGCCATCAGTGAGCCAGAGTCCGACCCAGCGGGGTCGAACATTCAGTACTTC.

Ten or more counts support this clonotype. This chain links TRBV7-2 with TRBJ2-1; a weak D match, TRBD1 (6 bases). Germline V gene sequence: CDR1 SGHTA, CDR2 FQGNSA. The CDR3 consists of 14 residues. Deletions cut 9 bases from V and 1 base from J, with 13 bases between. In DNA form, the CDR3 reads TGTGCCAGTAGGGAACAGGGTTCCTACAATGAGCAGTTCTTC. Its translation is CASREQGSYNEQFF.

This sequence joins TRBV9 and TRBJ1-2; D gene ambiguous. The CDR3 sequence is 12 residues long. The germline V and J ends were trimmed by 0 bases and 7 bases, with 7 bases remaining between them. Germline CDR1 SGDLS, CDR2 YYNGEE. CDR3 amino acids: CASSVEGSGYTF. The CDR3 nucleotides are TGTGCCAGCAGCGTAGAAGGGAGTGGCTACACCTTC.

The rearrangement uses TRBV6-4 and TRBJ2-2; 7 positions match TRBD1. Per the germline V gene, CDR1 is MRHNA and CDR2 is SNTAGT. The CDR3 has 15 residues. Germline trimming cut 7 bases from V and 5 bases from J; bases unmatched to any gene: 10. CDR3 nucleotides: TGTGCCAGCAAGAAGGGGGCAATGGAAACCGGGGAGCTGTTTTTT. This translates into CASKKGAMETGELFF.

The sample holds a few counts of this clonotype. The J gene is TRBJ2-7, the V gene TRBV3-1; D is ambiguous. V was cut by 2 bases and J by 9 bases, with 11 bases left in between. The CDR3 totals 12 residues. Germline CDR1 and CDR2: LGHDT and YNNKEL (reference sequence). CDR3 residues: CASSQRGGRQYV. The CDR3 bases are TGTGCCAGCAGCCAAAGAGGTGGGCGGCAGTACGTC.

The chain uses TRBV5-6 and TRBJ1-1; no firm D call. The CDR3 contains 13 residues. Germline values: CDR1 SGHDT, CDR2 YYEEEE. V lost 3 bases and J lost 1, with 7 bases in between. In DNA, the CDR3 is TGTGCCAGCAGCTCGGGGAAGAACACTGAAGCTTTCTTT. Its protein is CASSSGKNTEAFF.

This clonotype showed up many times. The gene calls are TRBV20-1 and TRBJ2-5; D might be TRBD2 (6 bases). With 3 bases removed from V and 3 bases from J, the gap between germline ends came to 17 bases. The germline gives CDR1 DFQATT, CDR2 SNEGSKA (reference sequence). This CDR3 comprises 15 residues. As DNA, the CDR3 is TGCAGTGCTAGCCTTATGGGAGGCATGGAAGAGACCCAGTACTTC. It specifies CSASLMGGMEETQYF.

The V call is TRBV7-3, the J call TRBJ2-3; unclear D gene. CDR3 length: 15 amino acids. Germline CDR1 and CDR2: SGHTA and FQGTGA. Trimming cost V 6 bases and J 2 bases, with 15 bases left between them. CDR3: CASSSLGATTDTQYF. The CDR3 bases are TGTGCCAGCAGTTCCCTCGGCGCGACCACAGATACGCAGTATTTT.

V gene TRBV7-8 combines with J gene TRBJ1-1; D gene uncertain. The germline V gene has CDR1 SGHVS and CDR2 FQNEAQ. The CDR3 covers 12 residues. Trimming stripped 8 bases from V and 1 base from J, with 8 bases between. CDR3 amino acids: CASGPWNTEAFF. CDR3 sequence (DNA): TGTGCCAGCGGGCCCTGGAACACTGAAGCTTTCTTT.